The 24 T cell receptor beta chains below were found in one sample sequenced in a study of blood T cell repertoires in COVID-19. The table came from immunoSEQ multiplex PCR; TCRdb's copy has only in-frame clones and leaves some out. The sample comprises around 370,000 clones, approximately 90% of which are singletons, and roughly 3.3% rests with the top ten. Sequencing input: peripheral blood. Receptor source: a woman younger than 30 who had recovered from COVID-19.

The chain carries TRBV5-6 and TRBJ2-7, with TRBD1 matching over 9 bases. Germline V gene sequence: CDR1 SGHDT, CDR2 YYEEEE. After removal of 0 bases from V and 3 bases from J, the junction contained 4 bases not matched to a gene. The CDR3 covers 15 residues. The CDR3: CASSLGGQGIYEQYV. DNA for the CDR3: TGTGCCAGCAGCTTGGGGGGACAGGGTATCTACGAGCAGTACGTC.

The chain employs TRBV28 and TRBJ1-4, with D maybe TRBD1 (6 bases). Germline V gene sequence: CDR1 MDHEN, CDR2 SYDVKM. The CDR3 is made up of 13 amino acids. The V end was cut by 6 bases, the J end by 8 bases, with 13 bases between. This CDR3 reads CASREGVREKLFF. The CDR3 coding sequence is TGTGCCAGCAGAGAGGGGGTACGGGAAAAACTGTTTTTT.

The V and J genes are TRBV7-8 and TRBJ2-7; D perhaps matches TRBD2 (5 bases). The CDR3 has 14 amino acids. V lost 4 bases, J lost 4 bases, and 14 bases lay in between. In germline, CDR1 is SGHVS, CDR2 FQNEAQ. This CDR3 is CASSSTSGYYEQYV. The CDR3 DNA reads as TGTGCCAGCAGCTCGACGAGCGGCTATTACGAGCAGTACGTC.

This clone was detected only a few times. V and J are TRBV6-1 and TRBJ2-3; 7 positions match TRBD2. CDR1 MNHNS and CDR2 SASEGT come from the germline V gene. This CDR3 contains 16 residues. Germline trimming cut 1 base from V and 7 bases from J; bases unmatched to any gene: 11. The CDR3 spells CASSEDEGSGYNTQYF. The CDR3 DNA reads as TGTGCCAGCAGTGAAGACGAAGGTAGCGGGTACAATACGCAGTATTTT.

The V call is TRBV4-3, the J call TRBJ2-6; D remains ambiguous. Germline CDR1 reads LGHNA; CDR2 reads YSLEER. This CDR3 is 16 amino acids long. Trimming removed 4 bases from V and 0 bases from J, with 10 bases in between. CDR3 in DNA: TGCGCCAGCAGCCCAATACTTACCTCTGGGGCCAACGTCCTGACTTTC. This translates into CASSPILTSGANVLTF.

The chain joins TRBV12-3 or TRBV12-4 to TRBJ2-5; 8 nucleotides match TRBD2. The CDR3 extends over 13 amino acids. With V trimmed by 6 bases and J by 5 bases, 5 bases remained unmatched. In nucleotides, the CDR3 is TGTGCCAGCAGCCGGGCGGGGGGCGAGACCCAGTACTTC. It is translated as CASSRAGGETQYF.

This clone was recorded a few times. This rearrangement joins TRBV5-6 to TRBJ1-6; D is uncertain. This CDR3 region has 16 residues. Per the germline V gene, CDR1 is SGHDT and CDR2 is YYEEEE. Trimming left V 4 bases short and J 0 bases short, with 11 bases between. DNA of the CDR3: TGTGCCAGCAGCCCTCACCGGAGCTCCTATAATTCACCCCTCCACTTT. This encodes CASSPHRSSYNSPLHF.

The rearrangement uses TRBV19 and TRBJ2-3; 9 nucleotides match TRBD2. The length of the CDR3 is 15 residues. Unmatched junction bases numbered 5, after V lost 4 bases and J lost 3 bases. CDR1 and CDR2 from the germline V gene are LNHDA and SQIVND (reference sequence). This CDR3 reads CASSTFSGSTDTQYF. The DNA of the CDR3 is TGTGCCAGTAGTACTTTTAGCGGGAGTACAGATACGCAGTATTTT.

V is TRBV11-3 and J is TRBJ2-3; weak D call: TRBD2 (6 bases). CDR3 size: 15 residues. V gave up 1 base and J gave up 3 bases, with 11 bases separating them. Looked up from germline, CDR1 is SGHNT and CDR2 is YENEEA. The DNA of the CDR3 is TGTGCCAGCAGCTTAGCGGGAGTGGAAACAGATACGCAGTATTTT. It yields the protein CASSLAGVETDTQYF.

V is TRBV3-1 (or the pseudogene TRBV3-2) and J is TRBJ1-5, with D unclear. Germline lookup yields CDR1 LGHDT and CDR2 YNNKEL (reference sequence). The CDR3 runs to 17 residues. Trimming took off 2 bases at V and 0 bases at J, with 14 bases between the two ends. The CDR3 is CASSQSPGLFSNQPQHF. The CDR3 DNA is TGTGCCAGCAGCCAAAGCCCAGGACTCTTTAGCAATCAGCCCCAGCATTTT.

The chain combines TRBV5-1 with TRBJ1-2; TRBD1 agrees at 7 bases. Trimming cost V 0 bases and J 7 bases; bases outside gene matches: 6. The CDR3 spans 14 residues. Germline V gives CDR1 SGHRS, CDR2 YFSETQ. The CDR3 protein is CASSLAQGEIGYTF. DNA for the CDR3: TGCGCCAGCAGCTTGGCCCAGGGGGAAATTGGCTACACCTTC.

The CDR3: CASSLRVGLAGGDEQFF. In DNA, the CDR3 is TGTGCCAGCAGTTTGCGAGTAGGACTAGCGGGAGGGGATGAGCAGTTCTTC. The chain recombines TRBV27 with TRBJ2-1; 15 positions agree with TRBD2. This CDR3 is built from 17 residues. With V trimmed by 3 bases and J by 8 bases, 8 bases remained unmatched. Germline loops: CDR1 MNHEY, CDR2 SMNVEV (reference sequence).

The chain uses TRBV7-8 and TRBJ1-2, with D possibly matching TRBD1 (6 bases). CDR1 is SGHVS, CDR2 FQNEAQ, per germline. Between the trimmed V and J ends, which lost 5 bases and 3 bases, there was a span of 16 bases. The CDR3 sequence is 15 residues long. The chain's CDR3 is CASSGRGGLDYGYTF. The CDR3 DNA reads TGTGCCAGCAGCGGAAGGGGGGGGCTCGACTATGGCTACACCTTC.

This clone is a singleton in its sample. The chain combines TRBV10-1 with TRBJ2-7; D perhaps matches TRBD1 (6 bases). CDR1 and CDR2 (germline): WNHNN, SYGVQD (reference sequence). V was clipped by 8 bases and J by 0 bases, with 17 bases between them. This CDR3 contains 15 residues. DNA of the CDR3: TGCGCCAGCCAGGGGATCCAGGAGTCCTCCTACGAGCAGTACGTC. Residues: CASQGIQESSYEQYV.

The chain has TRBV11-3 and TRBJ2-1; the D is unclear. V dropped 1 base and J dropped 2 bases, with 6 bases sitting between them. Germline CDR1 SGHNT, CDR2 YENEEA. The CDR3 is 14 amino acids. The CDR3 region is CASSLAQTYNEQFF. CDR3 nucleotide sequence: TGTGCCAGCAGCTTAGCTCAGACCTACAATGAGCAGTTCTTC.

The CDR3: CASSLGGTKNIQYF. Written as DNA, the CDR3 is TGCGCCAGCAGCTTGGGAGGGACCAAAAACATTCAGTACTTC. This rearrangement joins TRBV5-1 to TRBJ2-4; a possible D gene is TRBD2 (5 bases). The V and J ends lost 0 bases and 2 bases respectively, with 6 bases between them. Germline CDR1 is SGHRS and CDR2 is YFSETQ. This CDR3 is 14 amino acids long.

The genes are TRBV19 and TRBJ2-1; 9 positions match TRBD2. CDR1 and CDR2 (germline): LNHDA, SQIVND (reference sequence). V was pared by 4 bases and J by 4 bases, with 5 bases of the junction left unmatched. This CDR3 contains 15 residues. The CDR3 sequence is CASSTGTSRYNEQFF. The CDR3, as DNA: TGTGCCAGTAGTACCGGGACTAGCAGATACAATGAGCAGTTCTTC.

This clone has only one observation. The rearrangement joins TRBV5-4 to TRBJ2-5; 8 bases align to TRBD2. This CDR3 spans 16 amino acids. The V gene's germline CDR1 is SGHNT and CDR2 YYREEE (reference sequence). The V segment lost 4 bases and the J segment 2 bases; nucleotides outside the gene matches: 10. In nucleotides, the CDR3 is TGTGCCAGCAGCCCTCCCACTAGCGGAACACAAGAGACCCAGTACTTC. This sequence encodes CASSPPTSGTQETQYF.

As regards this clone: Other DNA sequences from this sample encode an identical CDR3 as well. This chain connects TRBV24-1 to TRBJ1-1, with 7 bases fitting TRBD1. The junction had 5 bases not matched to a gene; V was cut back by 2 bases and J by 0 bases. The CDR3 covers 16 residues. The germline V gene encodes CDR1 KGHDR and CDR2 SFDVKD. This chain's CDR3 is CATSDSRTGLNTEAFF. CDR3 coding DNA: TGTGCCACCAGTGATTCAAGGACAGGTTTGAACACTGAAGCTTTCTTT.

V usage is TRBV7-9 and J usage is TRBJ1-1; 8 positions agree with TRBD1. The V segment lost 4 bases and the J segment 4 bases; nucleotides outside the gene matches: 2. The CDR3 covers 13 residues. Germline CDR1 and CDR2: SEHNR and FQNEAQ (reference sequence). This CDR3 reads CASSYDRGTEAFF. The CDR3 DNA sequence: TGTGCCAGCAGCTATGACAGGGGCACTGAAGCTTTCTTT.

The chain uses TRBV4-3 and TRBJ1-3; D is ambiguous. Germline assignment: CDR1 LGHNA and CDR2 YSLEER. CDR3 length equals 17 residues. Trimming pared 0 bases from V and 8 bases from J, leaving 20 bases between. The DNA for the CDR3 is TGCGCCAGCAGCCAAGATAGGACCGAGGAGGCCGGGGACACCATATATTTT. It translates to CASSQDRTEEAGDTIYF.

The V and J genes are TRBV10-1 and TRBJ2-3; the match to TRBD2 covers 8 bases. J lost 0 bases, V lost 3 bases, and 8 bases had no gene match. Germline-derived CDR1 and CDR2 are WNHNN and SYGVQD (reference sequence). The CDR3 is made up of 17 amino acids. CDR3 region: CASSDSSGGLSTDTQYF. The DNA for the CDR3 is TGCGCCAGCAGTGATTCCAGCGGGGGACTAAGCACAGATACGCAGTATTTT.

With respect to this clone: Other DNA variants within this sample encode the same CDR3. This sequence joins TRBV7-2 and TRBJ1-5, with 7 bases identical to TRBD1. CDR3 length equals 14 residues. V lost 3 bases, J lost 7 bases, and 6 bases stayed unmatched. Germline assignment: CDR1 SGHTA and CDR2 FQGNSA. CDR3 bases: TGTGCCAGCAGCTTGAGACAGGGTATGCAGCCCCAGCATTTT. This encodes CASSLRQGMQPQHF.

This CDR3 is CASSKGQGNMNTEAFF. Written as DNA, the CDR3 is TGTGCCAGCAGCAAGGGACAGGGCAATATGAACACTGAAGCTTTCTTT. The chain employs TRBV5-5 and TRBJ1-1; 9 bases are a match to TRBD1. V was clipped by 4 bases and J by 0 bases; unmatched bases: 7. Germline values: CDR1 SGHKS, CDR2 YYEKEE (reference sequence). The CDR3 spans 16 residues.